What follows is one T cell receptor beta chain and its context. Its target is unknown. Looked up from germline, CDR1 is MNHEY and CDR2 is SVGEGT. V gave up 2 bases and J gave up 0 bases, with 17 bases separating them. The CDR3 length is 18 residues. These data come from a study of persistence of HIV-infected CD4 T cells. Across the whole study: Donors were ART-treated; their CMV- and Gag-responding CD4+ T cells were isolated.

Lysates of CMV-infected fibroblasts at approximately 9.6 ug/mL stimulated these cells. CD40L/CD69 double-negative CD45RO-high memory CD4+ T cells were collected. Study-wide results and caveats: Antigen-responding cells were enriched for degenerate expanded CDR3beta sequences. TCRbeta richness was lower in CMV- and Gag-responding cells than in anti-CD3/anti-CD28-responding cells.

The immunoSEQ assay was version 4, run in survey mode. Data came from immunoSEQ multiplex PCR; TCRdb stores just in-frame clones and leaves some out. The sample includes approximately 26,000 clones, more than 75% of them seen just once. The chain recombines TRBV6-2 or TRBV6-3 with TRBJ1-5; a possible D gene is TRBD1 (5 bases). The specimen was CD4+ T cells sorted from PBMCs after approximately 19-hour stimulation, collected from a patient who received antiretroviral therapy. This sequence originates from an adult woman with HIV who was CMV-seropositive. The CDR3 spells CASSYVRGLTYSNQPQHF. The CDR3 nucleotides are TGTGCCAGCAGTTACGTCCGGGGCCTCACGTATAGCAATCAGCCCCAGCATTTT.